This T cell receptor beta chain was captured by sequencing in a study of T cells in Graves' hyperthyroidism and ophthalmopathy. The authors deemed Graves' hyperthyroidism stable absent ophthalmopathy progression within 18 months. Amplified regions were TCR beta CDR3 sequences from RNA transcripts. The HTBI primer set was used in a first-round RT-PCR of the TCR CDR3. TCRdb used MiXCR to reprocess the multiplex PCR reads, holding one entry per CDR3 protein. The table includes some 510,000 distinct CDR3 sequences, more than 45% detected once. The CDR3 length is 13 residues. Trimming removed 6 bases from V and 5 bases from J, with 16 bases in between. Germline CDR1 SQVTM, CDR2 ANQGSEA.

The chain uses TRBV29-1 and TRBJ2-5; unclear D gene. What was sequenced was peripheral blood or thyroid tissue (not recorded which). The clonotype was recovered from a woman aged 18-35 years with Graves' hyperthyroidism. CDR3 coding DNA: TGCAGCGTCCACTCTCCCCTCCAGGAGACCCAGTACTTC. Encoded protein: CSVHSPLQETQYF.